A few counts support the clone carrying this T cell receptor beta chain. Antigen unknown. The length of the CDR3 is 18 residues. J lost 2 bases, V lost 0 bases, and 11 bases had no gene match. Germline V CDR1 and CDR2: SGHRS, YFSETQ. The sample originates from a study of T-cell memory formation after mild COVID-19. Study context: There were largely donor-specific TCR clusters.

Researchers used 5'RACE with constant-segment primers to make TCR alpha and TCR beta cDNA libraries that carry sample barcodes and UMIs. TCRdb itself ran the 5' RACE reads through MiXCR, one entry per CDR3 protein. The data hold roughly 580,000 distinct CDR3 sequences, with about a sixth observed a single time. Findings and caveats of the study: Contracting clones localized mainly to CM and EM when CD4+ and mainly to EMRA when CD8+. A balance of CD4 and CD8 characterized clones contracting day 15 to 85, whereas later expanders leaned CD4+.

The clonotype was recovered from an adult woman who had mild COVID-19 (a few samples of this study predate the infection). Cell type and time point are not known. Sequences were obtained from PBMCs or a T cell subset sorted from them (not recorded which). V is TRBV5-1 and J is TRBJ2-3, with TRBD1 matching 8 bases. The CDR3 DNA reads TGCGCCAGCAGCTTGGGGACAGGGAAGGGATTTGTCACAGATACGCAGTATTTT. Residues: CASSLGTGKGFVTDTQYF.